The T cell receptor beta chain described here comes from a study of tissue T cells after allogeneic stem cell transplantation. Trimming removed 0 bases at V and 2 bases at J, with 9 bases between. CDR1 SGHRS and CDR2 YFSETQ come from the germline V gene. This CDR3 is 14 amino acids long. Here immunoSEQ multiplex PCR was the method, and the copy in TCRdb shows in-frame clones only, minus some. The repertoire includes almost 3,000 clones, about 70% of them detected once, and 15% to 18% sits in the top ten. Enrolled prospectively were adult allogeneic hematopoietic cell transplant recipients whose graft-versus-host disease was steroid-refractory.

The rearrangement joins TRBV5-1 to TRBJ2-7; D is unclear. The source of this sequence is a male patient of 60 years or more with steroid-refractory graft-versus-host disease after an allogeneic stem cell transplant. The T cells may come from the graft donor. The sample in question was descending colon tissue, obtained at autopsy. CDR3 sequence reads: CASSLALGPYEQYF. Written as DNA, the CDR3 is TGCGCCAGCAGCTTGGCCTTGGGTCCCTACGAGCAGTACTTC.